A selection of T cell receptor beta chains follows, all from one sample in a study of T cell changes during pregnancy in multiple sclerosis. Some clones are missing from TCRdb's copy, which holds only in-frame ones; the method was immunoSEQ multiplex PCR. The data show roughly 39,000 clones, less than 95% seen once. The sample consisted of CD4+ T cells from peripheral blood mononuclear cells, taken in the first trimester of pregnancy. The source of these receptors is a female donor in good health, enrolled as a control in a pregnancy study. The conserved cysteine and the conserved F or W are not part of the CDR3 here. Fields, in order: V gene, J gene, CDR3 length, D gene, CDR3 protein. D genes are given only for firm matches.

TRBV9	TRBJ2-7	11	.	ASSVEGAYEQY
TRBV7-2	TRBJ2-1	11	.	ASSSSGMYEQF
TRBV4-1	TRBJ2-1	11	.	ASSQVPGGEQF
TRBV7-6	TRBJ1-1	12	TRBD1	ASSVGQGGTEAF
TRBV11-3	TRBJ2-7	14	TRBD1	ASSLGNRGLTDEQY
TRBV28	TRBJ1-1	9	.	ASSAEVSAF
TRBV5-5	TRBJ1-2	14	TRBD1	ASSLISGQGIYGYT
TRBV10-3	TRBJ1-5	13	TRBD1	ATQGQGLGDQPQH
TRBV28	TRBJ1-2	11	.	ASSSWGGAGYT
TRBV7-6	TRBJ1-1	15	TRBD1	ASSLTQPGTVNTEAF
TRBV18	TRBJ2-7	14	.	ASSSGGVGYRDEQY
TRBV7-2	TRBJ2-5	13	TRBD1	ASSRRTGDQETQY
TRBV5-4	TRBJ2-1	15	TRBD2	ASSQYSGTSGAAGRF
TRBV7-2	TRBJ1-6	15	.	ASSLDRASSYNSPLH
TRBV19	TRBJ1-5	13	TRBD1	ASSIDRASNQPQH